The T cell receptor beta chain described here comes from a study of blood T cell repertoires in COVID-19 (dated by TCRdb to the early 2020s). Describing the broader study: Collaborator samples came from the United States, Italy and Spain and covered acute and convalescent phases of COVID-19. The material from the prospective study consisted of cDNA or gDNA derived from T cells, B-cell-depleted T cells, or PBMCs. Subjects who had been exposed to COVID-19, were actively infected with it, or had recovered from it provided the deeply sampled blood TCRbeta repertoires that made up the dataset. The repertoires were released in a freely available public database intended as a resource for research on the immune response to SARS-CoV-2. The samples were drawn from the first 160 participants of the ongoing ImmuneRACE study and from 950 to 1,500 subjects provided by 6 global collaborators. Sample metadata almost always included a de-identified subject ID, COVID-19 status, age in years and sex. Where available, HLA class I and class II types were obtained from metadata supplied by the sample provider rather than from assay-based typing. Points the paper makes about the study in general: The quantity of clinical and demographic metadata differed by source and by participant and was supplied without curation.

Comments on this clone: It lacks a known antigen. Base qualities are not at hand, and no much larger clone is one base apart.

V has 3 bases trimmed and J has 8 bases trimmed; junction bases matching no gene number 3. CDR1 MNHEY and CDR2 SMNVEV were looked up in the germline V gene (reference sequence). The CDR3, cysteine through phenylalanine, is 14 amino acids long. Only the CDR3 portion is preserved as DNA: 42 bases, with reading frame beginning at the first base. Samples from volunteer blood donors who had recovered from COVID-19 were contributed by a second Seattle source. Collaborating institutions collected whole blood in K2EDTA tubes following their own protocols. For TCRbeta analysis, collaborator samples were shipped as frozen whole blood, as isolated PBMCs, or as DNA extracted from either sample type. The immunoSEQ Assay, a bias-controlled multiplex PCR, was used to amplify TCRbeta CDR3 regions from genomic DNA. As for the original processing: The number of nucleated cells in each sample was estimated by amplification of reference gene primers within the assay. To quantify the absolute abundance of each unique TCRbeta CDR3 rearrangement, sequence reads were collapsed and filtered. For each sample, productive Simpson clonality was calculated by taking the square root of Simpson's diversity index across productive rearrangements. Sourced from immuneACCESS, this table was stored by TCRdb with only in-frame sequences that have V and J called. A share of the clones is absent; for the studies checked, an unresolved V gene accounts for under half, and the remainder has no known explanation. D and trimming were read from the DNA, whereas the V and J calls and clone size are those reported in that table. Recorded for this sample are nearly 350,000 clones; around nine tenths of them occurred a single time. The top ten constitute 3% to 4% of the sample.

Input material: peripheral blood. The sequence came from a woman younger than 35 who had recovered from COVID-19. The chain employs TRBV27 and TRBJ2-1; the junction holds 11 bases that match TRBD2. CDR3 region: CASSFLAGGYEQFF. The base sequence is TGTGCCAGCAGTTTCCTAGCGGGAGGCTATGAGCAGTTCTTC.